Each of the 31 T cell receptor beta chains below was sequenced from the same sample in a study of cytomegalovirus exposure and HLA in healthy donors. The PCR employed 60 Vbeta primers together with 13 Jbeta primers. Generated by immunoSEQ multiplex PCR, the TCRdb table keeps only in-frame clones and is missing some. The sample spans about 190,000 clones; the ten largest clones claim roughly 0.98%. The sequenced sample was PBMCs. Receptors were obtained from a woman aged 30 to 39 in good health and CMV-seropositive.

CDR3 residues: CASSLIQINQPQHF. The DNA for the CDR3 is TGTGCCAGCAGCTTAATCCAGATCAATCAGCCCCAGCATTTT. The J gene is TRBJ1-5, the V gene TRBV7-8; D unresolved. This CDR3 is built from 14 residues. Trimming left V 2 bases short and J 3 bases short, with 8 bases between. The germline CDR1 and CDR2 sequences are SGHVS and FQNEAQ.

Concerning this clone itself: The same CDR3 is also encoded by other DNA sequences in this sample. This chain connects TRBV28 to TRBJ1-2; weak D call: TRBD1 (6 bases). The CDR3 extends over 14 amino acids. Germline values: CDR1 MDHEN, CDR2 SYDVKM. The germline V and J ends were trimmed by 4 bases and 4 bases, with 13 bases remaining between them. CDR3 DNA: TGTGCCAGCAGTTCACCACAGGGCTTCTATGGCTACACCTTC. This sequence encodes CASSSPQGFYGYTF.

This chain joins TRBV10-3 and TRBJ2-2; TRBD1 aligns across 9 bases. The germline V gene has CDR1 ENHRY and CDR2 SYGVKD. The CDR3 is made up of 16 amino acids. V dropped 7 bases and J dropped 4; count of bases not matched to a gene: 10. Here the CDR3 reads CAITKQGALGTGELFF. CDR3 nucleotide sequence: TGTGCCATCACGAAACAGGGGGCGCTCGGCACCGGGGAGCTGTTTTTT.

This rearrangement joins TRBV6-4 to TRBJ2-5, with 8 bases matching TRBD1. The DNA end favors TRBJ2-7, so the J call may be wrong. This CDR3 is 15 amino acids long. Germline CDR1 is MRHNA and CDR2 is SNTAGT. The chain's CDR3 is CASSDPDRVWGEQYF. The CDR3 DNA reads as TGTGCCAGCAGTGACCCGGACAGGGTGTGGGGCGAGCAGTACTTC.

The chain uses TRBV9 and TRBJ2-3; TRBD2 matches 8 bases. CDR3 length: 15 amino acids. V lost 0 bases, J lost 6 bases, and 6 bases stayed unmatched. Germline V gene lookup returns CDR1 SGDLS and CDR2 YYNGEE. The CDR3 sequence: CASSVVAGNSDTQYF. The CDR3, as DNA: TGTGCCAGCAGCGTAGTAGCGGGGAACTCGGATACGCAGTATTTT.

The chain recombines TRBV6-1 with TRBJ1-5, with 8 bases fitting TRBD1. Germline CDR1 reads MNHNS; CDR2 reads SASEGT. V lost 4 bases to trimming and J lost 7 bases; unmatched junction nucleotides: 9. The CDR3 covers 15 residues. CDR3 residues: CASSVDFGDRQPQHF. The CDR3 nucleotides read TGTGCCAGCAGTGTAGACTTTGGGGACAGGCAGCCCCAGCATTTT.

Written as DNA, the CDR3 is TGTGCCAGCAGCGTAGATTCAGGGTCCGCCTACGAGCAGTACTTC. It yields the protein CASSVDSGSAYEQYF. The rearrangement joins TRBV9 to TRBJ2-7, with a tentative D call TRBD1 (5 bases). Trimming took off 0 bases at V and 2 bases at J, with 12 bases between the two ends. The CDR3 runs 15 residues. From germline, CDR1 is SGDLS and CDR2 YYNGEE.

The rearrangement uses TRBV6-1 and TRBJ2-5; 10 nucleotides match TRBD1. The J segment lost 4 bases and the V segment lost 3 bases, leaving 5 bases of the junction unmatched. CDR1 and CDR2 (germline): MNHNS, SASEGT. The CDR3 is 15 residues long. The CDR3 sequence is CASSDQDRGLETQYF. The CDR3, as DNA: TGTGCCAGCAGTGACCAGGACAGGGGGTTAGAGACCCAGTACTTC.

The CDR3 region is CASKGQGFTEPQHF. In DNA form, the CDR3 reads TGTGCCAGCAAGGGACAGGGGTTTACGGAGCCCCAGCATTTT. This chain connects TRBV6-5 to TRBJ1-5; 10 positions match TRBD1. This CDR3 is 14 amino acids long. Germline CDR1 and CDR2: MNHEY and SVGAGI. Trimming removed 7 bases from V and 8 bases from J; junction bases left unmatched: 8.

The V call is TRBV5-1, the J call TRBJ1-3; D is uncertain. V was trimmed by 0 bases and J by 0 bases, leaving 4 bases between them. The CDR3 contains 14 residues. Germline-derived CDR1 and CDR2 are SGHRS and YFSETQ. The CDR3, as DNA: TGCGCCAGCAGCTTGGCTAGCTCTGGAAACACCATATATTTT. Amino acids: CASSLASSGNTIYF.

The rearrangement joins TRBV19 to TRBJ2-7; 8 positions agree with TRBD1. CDR3 length equals 14 residues. Germline V gene data show CDR1 as LNHDA and CDR2 as SQIVND (reference sequence). V shed 7 bases, J shed 0 bases, and the junction held 5 bases outside the gene matches. CDR3: CASTPQGVSYEQYF. The CDR3 nucleotides read TGTGCCAGTACCCCACAGGGGGTCTCCTACGAGCAGTACTTC.

The chain uses TRBV6-5 and TRBJ2-7; TRBD2 matches 15 bases. This CDR3 is built from 15 residues. V was pared by 2 bases and J by 4 bases, with 0 bases of the junction left unmatched. The germline gives CDR1 MNHEY, CDR2 SVGAGI. The CDR3: CASSYGTSGRYEQYF. CDR3 bases: TGTGCCAGCAGTTACGGGACTAGCGGGAGGTACGAGCAGTACTTC.

The gene calls are TRBV29-1 and TRBJ1-2, with D tentatively TRBD1 (5 bases). The CDR3 covers 12 residues. V was trimmed by 7 bases and J by 10 bases, leaving 19 bases between them. Germline V gene lookup returns CDR1 SQVTM and CDR2 ANQGSEA. The CDR3 protein is CSAEREGRDYTF. The CDR3 nucleotides are TGCAGCGCGGAGCGGGAGGGGCGTGACTACACCTTC.

The chain is built from TRBV30 and TRBJ1-5, with D possibly matching TRBD1 (5 bases). The CDR3 runs 13 residues. The germline V gene encodes CDR1 GTSNPN and CDR2 SVGIG (reference sequence). Trimming took off 0 bases at V and 4 bases at J, with 7 bases between the two ends. The CDR3 reads CAWSVDSNQPQHF. CDR3 in DNA: TGTGCCTGGAGTGTAGACAGTAATCAGCCCCAGCATTTT.

The genes are TRBV4-1 and TRBJ1-5; possible D gene TRBD1, 5 bases. This CDR3 comprises 15 residues. CDR1 MGHRA and CDR2 YSYEKL come from the germline V gene. Trimming removed 4 bases at V and 8 bases at J, with 18 bases between. The CDR3 spells CASSPYGRDQEPQHF. CDR3 coding DNA: TGCGCCAGCAGCCCTTACGGGAGGGACCAAGAGCCCCAGCATTTT.

The chain recombines TRBV28 with TRBJ1-4; D may be TRBD1 (5 bases). The V gene lost 2 bases and the J gene lost 10 bases, with 8 bases spanning the gap. The CDR3 contains 12 residues. Germline CDR1 and CDR2: MDHEN and SYDVKM. The CDR3 protein is CASSLGGGKLFF. CDR3 nucleotide sequence: TGTGCCAGCAGTTTAGGGGGGGGAAAACTGTTTTTT.

Comments on this clone: The junction departs from germline at one end; a sequencing error may be responsible. This same CDR3 is encoded by further DNA sequences in the sample. J is TRBJ1-1 and V is TRBV29-1, with a weak D call TRBD1 (5 bases). The CDR3 covers 14 residues. CDR1 and CDR2 (germline): SQVTM, ANQGSEA. The CDR3 nucleotides are TGCAGCGTTTCTAGGCAGGGAAGATTGACTGAGGCTTTCTTT. This gives the protein CSVSRQGRLTEAFF.

V is TRBV19 and J is TRBJ1-2; 8 bases line up with TRBD1. Germline CDR1 and CDR2: LNHDA and SQIVND (reference sequence). The CDR3 is made up of 16 amino acids. Trimming at V came to 3 bases and at J to 8 bases, leaving 14 bases not matched to a gene. CDR3 in amino acids: CASSISQGAINRGYTF. In DNA, the CDR3 is TGTGCCAGTAGTATCTCCCAGGGGGCCATAAACCGGGGCTACACCTTC.

The V call is TRBV10-2, the J call TRBJ1-2, with D possibly TRBD1 on 6 matching bases. CDR3 length: 14 residues. V was pared by 7 bases and J by 1 base, with 13 bases between. The germline V gene has CDR1 WSHSY and CDR2 SAAADI. The CDR3 region is CASNLQGFNYGYTF. The DNA for the CDR3 is TGCGCCAGCAACCTACAGGGCTTTAACTATGGCTACACCTTC.

V is TRBV7-2 and J is TRBJ2-7; TRBD2 aligns across 8 bases. There are 15 residues in the CDR3. Germline assignment: CDR1 SGHTA and CDR2 FQGNSA. The V and J ends lost 5 bases and 2 bases, in that order; junction bases with no gene match: 8. The CDR3 DNA reads TGTGCCAGCAGCCTACTAGCGGCGACTACCTACGAGCAGTACTTC. Protein sequence: CASSLLAATTYEQYF.

V usage is TRBV2 and J usage is TRBJ2-6; 11 nucleotides align to TRBD1. V was pared by 7 bases and J by 3 bases, with 14 bases of the junction left unmatched. The CDR3 consists of 19 residues. Germline CDR1 and CDR2: SNHLY and FYNNEI. The CDR3 protein is CASNEGGQGARFGANVLTF. DNA of the CDR3: TGTGCCAGCAATGAGGGAGGACAGGGGGCTAGGTTTGGGGCCAACGTCCTGACTTTC. The variable domain in full, completed from reference TRBV2 and TRBJ2-6, reads EPEVTQTPSHQVTQMGQEVILRCVPISNHLYFYWYRQILGQKVEFLVSFYNNEISEKSEIFDDQFSVERPDGSNFTLKIRSTKLEDSAMYFCASNEGGQGARFGANVLTFGAGSRLTVL.

The genes are TRBV15 and TRBJ2-7; D gene unclear. The CDR3 contains 12 residues. Germline CDR1 LNHNV, CDR2 YYDKDF (reference sequence). Trimming pared 1 base from V and 5 bases from J, leaving 6 bases between. CDR3 loop: CATSRGANEQYF. CDR3 sequence (DNA): TGTGCCACCAGCAGAGGGGCTAACGAGCAGTACTTC.

The rearrangement joins TRBV4-1 to TRBJ1-4; no clear D gene. The V gene lost 1 base and the J gene lost 0 bases, with 12 bases spanning the gap. Germline lookup yields CDR1 MGHRA and CDR2 YSYEKL. The CDR3 has 17 amino acids. CDR3 residues: CASSQAPLLATNEKLFF. The DNA of the CDR3 is TGCGCCAGCAGCCAAGCGCCACTCCTTGCAACTAATGAAAAACTGTTTTTT.

This rearrangement joins TRBV7-2 to TRBJ2-1, with TRBD2 identical over 12 bases. The CDR3 loop spans 14 amino acids. Per the germline V gene, CDR1 is SGHTA and CDR2 is FQGNSA. The V gene end was trimmed by 11 bases and the J gene end by 3 bases; junction bases not matched to a gene: 5. Written as DNA, the CDR3 is TGTGCCTGCGGGACTAGCGGGCTCTACAATGAGCAGTTCTTC. As protein: CACGTSGLYNEQFF.

V usage is TRBV5-1 and J usage is TRBJ2-3; 10 nucleotides align to TRBD2. Germline values: CDR1 SGHRS, CDR2 YFSETQ. V dropped 5 bases and J dropped 3; count of bases not matched to a gene: 6. CDR3 length equals 15 residues. The CDR3 sequence is CASSSSGRETDTQYF. DNA for the CDR3: TGCGCCAGCAGTTCGAGCGGGAGGGAAACAGATACGCAGTATTTT. Full variable domain (missing parts from reference TRBV5-1 and TRBJ2-3): KAGVTQTPRYLIKTRGQQVTLSCSPISGHRSVSWYQQTPGQGLQFLFEYFSETQRNKGNFPGRFSGRQFSNSRSEMNVSTLELGDSALYLCASSSSGRETDTQYFGPGTRLTVL.

V and J are TRBV7-9 and TRBJ1-4; D gene unclear. CDR1 SEHNR and CDR2 FQNEAQ come from the germline V gene (reference sequence). This CDR3 spans 14 amino acids. V was shortened by 1 base and J by 5 bases, with 8 bases between the two germline ends. Here the CDR3 DNA reads TGTGCCAGCAGCTTAGGACGGAGAAATGAAAAACTGTTTTTT. This encodes CASSLGRRNEKLFF.

CDR3 amino acids: CASSLGGGYGYTF. CDR3 nucleotides: TGTGCCAGCAGCTTAGGGGGCGGGTATGGCTACACCTTC. The rearrangement uses TRBV5-6 and TRBJ1-2; TRBD1 matches 7 bases. The CDR3 length is 13 residues. Per germline, CDR1 SGHDT and CDR2 YYEEEE. The V gene end was trimmed by 2 bases and the J gene end by 5 bases; junction bases not matched to a gene: 3.

V gene TRBV15 combines with J gene TRBJ2-1, with 9 positions matching TRBD2. The CDR3 consists of 14 residues. Germline V gives CDR1 LNHNV, CDR2 YYDKDF (reference sequence). The trim removed 9 bases at V and 4 bases at J, leaving 7 bases unmatched. CDR3 residues: CATLREGGYNEQFF. As DNA, the CDR3 is TGTGCCACTCTGCGGGAGGGGGGGTACAATGAGCAGTTCTTC.

The rearrangement links TRBV5-1 to TRBJ1-1, with D unresolved. This CDR3 has 15 residues. Trimming cost V 4 bases and J 5 bases, with 18 bases left between them. Germline loops: CDR1 SGHRS, CDR2 YFSETQ. The CDR3 spells CASSLAGYRGTEAFF. The CDR3 nucleotides read TGCGCCAGCAGCCTGGCAGGTTACCGGGGTACTGAAGCTTTCTTT.

The chain carries TRBV7-2 and TRBJ1-1, with 7 bases matching TRBD1. The CDR3 runs to 13 residues. Germline V gene lookup returns CDR1 SGHTA and CDR2 FQGNSA. V lost 0 bases, J lost 8 bases, and 3 bases stayed unmatched. This CDR3 reads CASSLAQGVEAFF. The DNA for the CDR3 is TGTGCCAGCAGCTTAGCCCAGGGGGTCGAAGCTTTCTTT.

This sequence joins TRBV7-2 and TRBJ1-1; 8 nucleotides line up with TRBD1. Germline loops: CDR1 SGHTA, CDR2 FQGNSA. J was trimmed by 10 bases and V by 5 bases; bases with no gene match: 3. The CDR3 is made up of 11 amino acids. Here the CDR3 DNA reads TGTGCCAGCAGCAGAGACAGGGGAGCTTTCTTT. As protein: CASSRDRGAFF. Full variable domain (rest looked up from reference TRBV7-2 and TRBJ1-1): GAGVSQSPSNKVTEKGKDVELRCDPISGHTALYWYRQSLGQGLEFLIYFQGNSAPDKSGLPSDRFSAERTGGSVSTLTIQRTQQEDSAVYLCASSRDRGAFFGQGTRLTVV.